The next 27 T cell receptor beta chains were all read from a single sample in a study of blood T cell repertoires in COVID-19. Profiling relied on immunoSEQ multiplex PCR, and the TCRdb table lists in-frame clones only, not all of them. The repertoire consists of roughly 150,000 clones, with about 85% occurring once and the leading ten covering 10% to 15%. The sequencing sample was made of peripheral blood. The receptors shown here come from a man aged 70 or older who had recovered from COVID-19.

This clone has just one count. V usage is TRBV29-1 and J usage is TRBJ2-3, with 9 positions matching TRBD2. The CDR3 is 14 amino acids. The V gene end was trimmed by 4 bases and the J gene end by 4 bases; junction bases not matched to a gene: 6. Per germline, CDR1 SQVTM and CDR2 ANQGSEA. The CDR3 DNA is TGCAGCGTTGGTGGGTCTAGCGGGGCAGATACGCAGTATTTT. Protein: CSVGGSSGADTQYF.

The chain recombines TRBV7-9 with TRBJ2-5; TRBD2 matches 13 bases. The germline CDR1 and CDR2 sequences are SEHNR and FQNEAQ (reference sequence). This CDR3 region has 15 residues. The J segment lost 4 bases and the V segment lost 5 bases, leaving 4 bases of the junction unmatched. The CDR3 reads CASSVRLAGGETQYF. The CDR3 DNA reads TGTGCCAGCAGCGTTCGACTAGCGGGAGGAGAGACCCAGTACTTC.

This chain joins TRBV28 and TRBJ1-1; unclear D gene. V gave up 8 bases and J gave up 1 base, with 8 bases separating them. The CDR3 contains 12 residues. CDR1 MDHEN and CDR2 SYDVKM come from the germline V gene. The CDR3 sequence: CASVRQNTEAFF. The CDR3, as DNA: TGTGCCAGCGTGCGGCAGAACACTGAAGCTTTCTTT.

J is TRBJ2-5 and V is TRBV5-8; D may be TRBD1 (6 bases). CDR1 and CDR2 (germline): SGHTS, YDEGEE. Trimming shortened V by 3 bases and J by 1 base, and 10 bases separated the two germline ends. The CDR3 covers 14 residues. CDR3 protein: CASSSGTIQETQYF. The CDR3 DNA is TGTGCCAGCAGCTCCGGGACAATCCAAGAGACCCAGTACTTC. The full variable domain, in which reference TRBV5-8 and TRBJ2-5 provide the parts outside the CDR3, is EAGVTQSPTHLIKTRGQQATLRCSPISGHTSVYWYQQALGLGLQFLLWYDEGEERNRGNFPPRFSGRQFPNYSSELNVNALELEDSALYLCASSSGTIQETQYFGPGTRLLVL.

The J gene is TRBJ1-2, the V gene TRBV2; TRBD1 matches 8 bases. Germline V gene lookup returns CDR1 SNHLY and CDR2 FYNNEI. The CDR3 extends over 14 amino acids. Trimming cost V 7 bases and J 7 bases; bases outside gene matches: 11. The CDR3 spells CASTSDRAPLGYTF. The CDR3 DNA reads TGTGCCAGCACCTCGGACAGGGCGCCGCTTGGCTACACCTTC.

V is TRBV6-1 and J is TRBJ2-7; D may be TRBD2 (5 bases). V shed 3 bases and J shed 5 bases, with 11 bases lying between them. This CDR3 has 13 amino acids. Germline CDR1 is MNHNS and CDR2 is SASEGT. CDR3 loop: CASSEGVVDEQYF. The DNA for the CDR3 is TGTGCCAGCAGTGAGGGAGTTGTGGACGAGCAGTACTTC.

CDR3 region: CASSEALGSWANEKLFF. The CDR3 coding sequence is TGTGCCAGCAGTGAAGCGCTGGGGAGCTGGGCTAATGAAAAACTGTTTTTT. The chain joins TRBV6-1 to TRBJ1-4; D is unclear. Germline V gene data show CDR1 as MNHNS and CDR2 as SASEGT. V was trimmed by 0 bases and J by 3 bases, leaving 14 bases between them. CDR3 length equals 17 residues.

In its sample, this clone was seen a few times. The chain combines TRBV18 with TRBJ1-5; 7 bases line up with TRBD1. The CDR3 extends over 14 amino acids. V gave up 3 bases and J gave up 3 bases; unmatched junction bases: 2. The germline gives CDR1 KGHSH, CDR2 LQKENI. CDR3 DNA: TGTGCCAGCTCACCGGGACAGCACAATCAGCCCCAGCATTTT. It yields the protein CASSPGQHNQPQHF.

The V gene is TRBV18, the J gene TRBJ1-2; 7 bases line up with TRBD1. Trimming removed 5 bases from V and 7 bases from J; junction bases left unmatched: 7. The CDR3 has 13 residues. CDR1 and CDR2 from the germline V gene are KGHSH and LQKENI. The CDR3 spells CASSYGQDSGYTF. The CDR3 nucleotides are TGTGCCAGCTCATACGGACAGGATAGTGGCTACACCTTC.

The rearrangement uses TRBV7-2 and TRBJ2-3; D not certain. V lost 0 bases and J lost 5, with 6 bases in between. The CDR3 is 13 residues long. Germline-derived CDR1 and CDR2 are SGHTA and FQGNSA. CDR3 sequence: CASSLALGDTQYF. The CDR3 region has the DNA TGTGCCAGCAGCTTAGCTCTCGGAGATACGCAGTATTTT. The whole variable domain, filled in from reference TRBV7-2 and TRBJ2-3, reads GAGVSQSPSNKVTEKGKDVELRCDPISGHTALYWYRQSLGQGLEFLIYFQGNSAPDKSGLPSDRFSAERTGGSVSTLTIQRTQQEDSAVYLCASSLALGDTQYFGPGTRLTVL.

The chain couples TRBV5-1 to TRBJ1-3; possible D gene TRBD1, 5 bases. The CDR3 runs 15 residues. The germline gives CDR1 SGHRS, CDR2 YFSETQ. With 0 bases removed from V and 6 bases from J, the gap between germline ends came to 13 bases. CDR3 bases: TGCGCCAGCAGCTTGGAACAGGCGGGGAAAAACACCATATATTTT. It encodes CASSLEQAGKNTIYF.

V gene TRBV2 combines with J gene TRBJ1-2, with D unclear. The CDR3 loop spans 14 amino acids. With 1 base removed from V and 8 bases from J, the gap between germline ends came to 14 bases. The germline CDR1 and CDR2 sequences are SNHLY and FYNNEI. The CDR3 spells CASSEGEVSGGYTF. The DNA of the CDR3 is TGTGCCAGCAGTGAAGGGGAGGTGAGCGGCGGCTACACCTTC.

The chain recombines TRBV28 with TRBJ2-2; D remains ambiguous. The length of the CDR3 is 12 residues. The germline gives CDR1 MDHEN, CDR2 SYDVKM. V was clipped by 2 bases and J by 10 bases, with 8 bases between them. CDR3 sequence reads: CASSLGVAELFF. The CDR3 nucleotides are TGTGCCAGCAGTTTAGGAGTTGCGGAGCTGTTTTTT. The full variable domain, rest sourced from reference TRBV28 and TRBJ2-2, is DVKVTQSSRYLVKRTGEKVFLECVQDMDHENMFWYRQDPGLGLRLIYFSYDVKMKEKGDIPEGYSVSREKKERFSLILESASTNQTSMYLCASSLGVAELFFGEGSRLTVL.

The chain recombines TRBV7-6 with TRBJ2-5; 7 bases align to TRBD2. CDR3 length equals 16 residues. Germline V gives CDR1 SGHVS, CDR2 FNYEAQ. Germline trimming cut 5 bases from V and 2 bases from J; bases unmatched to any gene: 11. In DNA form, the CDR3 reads TGTGCCAGCAGCAAGGGGCTGGGACTACAGCAAGAGACCCAGTACTTC. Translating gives CASSKGLGLQQETQYF.

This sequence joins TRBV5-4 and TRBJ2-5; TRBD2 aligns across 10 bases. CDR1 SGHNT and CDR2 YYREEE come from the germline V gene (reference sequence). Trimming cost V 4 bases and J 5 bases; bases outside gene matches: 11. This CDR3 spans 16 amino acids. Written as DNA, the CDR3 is TGTGCCAGCAGCCGCGTCCCTAGCGGGAGTGGGGAGACCCAGTACTTC. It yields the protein CASSRVPSGSGETQYF.

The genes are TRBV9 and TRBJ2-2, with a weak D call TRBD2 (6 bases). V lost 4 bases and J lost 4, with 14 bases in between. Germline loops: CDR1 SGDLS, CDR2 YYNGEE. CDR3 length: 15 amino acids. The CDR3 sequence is CASSTSGTGTGELFF. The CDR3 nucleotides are TGTGCCAGCAGCACTTCCGGGACTGGCACCGGGGAGCTGTTTTTT.

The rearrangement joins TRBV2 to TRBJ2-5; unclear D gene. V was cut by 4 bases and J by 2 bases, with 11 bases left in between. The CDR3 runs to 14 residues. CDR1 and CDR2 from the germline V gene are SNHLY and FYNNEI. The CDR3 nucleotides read TGTGCCAGCAGTGGGTTGCTGAGGCAAGAGACCCAGTACTTC. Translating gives CASSGLLRQETQYF.

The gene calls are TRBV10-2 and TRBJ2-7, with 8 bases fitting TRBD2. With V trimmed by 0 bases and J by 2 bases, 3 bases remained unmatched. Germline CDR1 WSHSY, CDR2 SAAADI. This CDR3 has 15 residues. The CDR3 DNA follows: TGCGCCAGCAGTGAGTCTAGCGGGACGACCTACGAGCAGTACTTC. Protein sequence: CASSESSGTTYEQYF.

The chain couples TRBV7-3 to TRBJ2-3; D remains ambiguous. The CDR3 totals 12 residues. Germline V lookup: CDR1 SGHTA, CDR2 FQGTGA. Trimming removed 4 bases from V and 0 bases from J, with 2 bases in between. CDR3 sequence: CASSSSTDTQYF. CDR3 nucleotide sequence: TGTGCCAGCAGCTCTAGCACAGATACGCAGTATTTT.

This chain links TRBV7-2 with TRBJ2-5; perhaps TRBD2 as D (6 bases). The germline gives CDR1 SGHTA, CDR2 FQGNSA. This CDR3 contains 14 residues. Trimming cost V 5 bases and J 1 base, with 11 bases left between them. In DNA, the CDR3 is TGTGCCAGCAGCCTATCCGGGGGCCAAGAGACCCAGTACTTC. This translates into CASSLSGGQETQYF.

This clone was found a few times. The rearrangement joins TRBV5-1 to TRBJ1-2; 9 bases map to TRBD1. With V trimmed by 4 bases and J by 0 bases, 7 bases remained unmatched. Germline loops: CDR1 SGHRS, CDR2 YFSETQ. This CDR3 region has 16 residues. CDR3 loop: CASSRDRAGANYGYTF. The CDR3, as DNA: TGCGCCAGCAGCCGGGACAGGGCCGGAGCTAACTATGGCTACACCTTC. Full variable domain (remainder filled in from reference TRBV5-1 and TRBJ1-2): KAGVTQTPRYLIKTRGQQVTLSCSPISGHRSVSWYQQTPGQGLQFLFEYFSETQRNKGNFPGRFSGRQFSNSRSEMNVSTLELGDSALYLCASSRDRAGANYGYTFGSGTRLTVV.

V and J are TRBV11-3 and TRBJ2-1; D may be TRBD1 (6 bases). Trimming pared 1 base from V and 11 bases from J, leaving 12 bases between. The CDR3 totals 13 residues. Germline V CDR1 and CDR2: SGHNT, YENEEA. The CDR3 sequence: CASSLVGAAKQFF. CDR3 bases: TGTGCCAGCAGCTTAGTGGGGGCGGCCAAGCAGTTCTTC.

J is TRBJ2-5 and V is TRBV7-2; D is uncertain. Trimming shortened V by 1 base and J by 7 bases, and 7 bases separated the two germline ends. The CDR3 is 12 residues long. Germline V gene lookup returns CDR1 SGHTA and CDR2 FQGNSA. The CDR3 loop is CASSLDTRTQYF. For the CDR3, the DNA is TGTGCCAGCAGCTTAGACACAAGGACCCAGTACTTC.

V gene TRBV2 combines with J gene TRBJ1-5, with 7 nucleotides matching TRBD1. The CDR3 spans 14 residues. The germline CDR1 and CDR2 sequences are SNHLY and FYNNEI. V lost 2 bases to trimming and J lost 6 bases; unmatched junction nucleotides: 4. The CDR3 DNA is TGTGCCAGCAGTGAATCAGGGGGTAGTCAGCCCCAGCATTTT. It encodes CASSESGGSQPQHF.

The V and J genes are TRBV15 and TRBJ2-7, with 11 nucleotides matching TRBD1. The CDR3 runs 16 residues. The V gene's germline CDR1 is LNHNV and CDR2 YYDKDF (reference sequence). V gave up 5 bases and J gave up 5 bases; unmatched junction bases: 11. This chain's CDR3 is CATSLLRGTGGHEQYF. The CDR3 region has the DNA TGTGCCACCAGCCTATTGAGAGGGACAGGGGGTCACGAGCAGTACTTC.

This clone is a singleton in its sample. CDR3 DNA: TGTGCCAGCAGCCCCGGACAGCAGACGGCAACTAATGAAAAACTGTTTTTT. Translation gives CASSPGQQTATNEKLFF. This chain links TRBV5-4 with TRBJ1-4, with D perhaps TRBD1 (6 bases). V gave up 4 bases and J gave up 0 bases, with 16 bases separating them. Germline-derived CDR1 and CDR2 are SGHNT and YYREEE (reference sequence). CDR3 length: 17 residues.

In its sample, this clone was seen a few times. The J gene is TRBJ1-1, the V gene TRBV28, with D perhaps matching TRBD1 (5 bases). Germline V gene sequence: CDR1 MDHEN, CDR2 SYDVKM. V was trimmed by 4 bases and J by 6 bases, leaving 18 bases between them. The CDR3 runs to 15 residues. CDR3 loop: CASSSLGGGVAEAFF. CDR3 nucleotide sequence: TGTGCCAGCAGTTCCCTCGGGGGGGGAGTGGCTGAAGCTTTCTTT. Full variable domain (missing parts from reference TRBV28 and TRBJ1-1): DVKVTQSSRYLVKRTGEKVFLECVQDMDHENMFWYRQDPGLGLRLIYFSYDVKMKEKGDIPEGYSVSREKKERFSLILESASTNQTSMYLCASSSLGGGVAEAFFGQGTRLTVV.